This T cell receptor beta chain was retrieved from a study of blood T cell repertoires in COVID-19. Generated by immunoSEQ multiplex PCR, the TCRdb table keeps only in-frame clones and is missing some. The table records under 250,000 clones, 80% to 85% of them present only once. Losses at the gene ends were 0 bases for V and 6 bases for J; bases not matched to a gene: 2. Germline lookup yields CDR1 MNHEY and CDR2 SVGAGI. The CDR3 is 15 residues long. This clone was counted a single time. The chain employs TRBV6-5 and TRBJ1-5; 10 bases agree with TRBD1. The sequencing sample was made of peripheral blood. This clonotype originated in a man between 50 and 59 years old with active or convalescent COVID-19. Here the CDR3 reads CASSYSGTGAQPQHF. Written as DNA, the CDR3 is TGTGCCAGCAGTTACTCCGGGACAGGGGCTCAGCCCCAGCATTTT.